This T cell receptor beta chain stems from a study of blood T cell repertoires in COVID-19. Turning to the study itself: The samples span acute and convalescent COVID-19 from the United States, Italy and Spain. The cDNA or gDNA used as material had been derived from T cells, B-cell-depleted T cells, or PBMCs.

How the authors handled the data: Counts of nucleated cells, estimated from reference gene primer amplification, were obtained. Method: immunoSEQ multiplex PCR; TCRdb's copy keeps in-frame clones and lacks some. From that table come the V and J calls and clone size; the DNA was used to work out D and trimming. The sample lists some 85,000 clones; 65% to 80% were seen once. This clone occurred many times. CDR1 is LNHNV and CDR2 is YYDKDF in the germline V gene (reference sequence). The CDR3 length is 15 residues. V lost 0 bases, J lost 2 bases, and 10 bases lay in between. The sequenced material came from peripheral blood. The clonotype comes from a woman older than 75 with active or convalescent COVID-19. This sequence joins TRBV15 and TRBJ1-2, with D possibly TRBD1 on 5 matching bases. Here the CDR3 reads CATSRDTGANYGYTF. CDR3 coding DNA: TGTGCCACCAGCAGAGATACAGGAGCAAACTATGGCTACACCTTC.